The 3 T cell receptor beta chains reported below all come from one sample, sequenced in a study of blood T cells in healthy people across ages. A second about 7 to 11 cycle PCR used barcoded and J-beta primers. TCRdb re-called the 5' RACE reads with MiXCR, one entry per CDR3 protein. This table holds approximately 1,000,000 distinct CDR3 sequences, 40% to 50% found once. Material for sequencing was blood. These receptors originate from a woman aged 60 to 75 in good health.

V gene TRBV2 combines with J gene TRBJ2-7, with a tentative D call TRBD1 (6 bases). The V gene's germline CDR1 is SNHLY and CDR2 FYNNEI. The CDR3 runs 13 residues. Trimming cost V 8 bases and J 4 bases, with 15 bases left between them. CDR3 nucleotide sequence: TGTGCCAGCGACACTCGGGACACGTACGAGCAGTACTTC. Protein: CASDTRDTYEQYF. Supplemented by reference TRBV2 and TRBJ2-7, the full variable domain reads EPEVTQTPSHQVTQMGQEVILRCVPISNHLYFYWYRQILGQKVEFLVSFYNNEISEKSEIFDDQFSVERPDGSNFTLKIRSTKLEDSAMYFCASDTRDTYEQYFGPGTRLTVT.

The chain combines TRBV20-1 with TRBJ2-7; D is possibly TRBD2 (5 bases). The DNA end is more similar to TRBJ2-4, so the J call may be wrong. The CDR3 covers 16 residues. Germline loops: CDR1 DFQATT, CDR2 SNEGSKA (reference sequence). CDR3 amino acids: CSAREGVYRSPNIQYF. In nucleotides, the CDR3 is TGCAGTGCTAGAGAGGGAGTTTACCGGTCTCCAAACATTCAGTACTTC.

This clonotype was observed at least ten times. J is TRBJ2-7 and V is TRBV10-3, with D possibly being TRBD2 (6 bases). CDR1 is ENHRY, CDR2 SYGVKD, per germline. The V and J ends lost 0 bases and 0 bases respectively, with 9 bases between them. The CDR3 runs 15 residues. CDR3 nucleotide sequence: TGTGCCATCAGTGAGTCGGGACTCTCCTCCTACGAGCAGTACTTC. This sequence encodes CAISESGLSSYEQYF.